This TCR beta chain is drawn from a study of neurological immune-mediated disorders. The length of the CDR3 is 12 residues. This clonotype was recorded many times. TCRdb ran MiXCR on the 5' RACE reads and lists one entry per CDR3 protein. The sample holds approximately 86,000 distinct CDR3 sequences; approximately 2.4% are singletons and the top ten take 1.1%. This chain uses TRBV21-1 with TRBJ1-1; TRBD1, the D gene given by the table, was not confirmed from the DNA. TRBV21-1 is a known pseudogene. The clonotype originates from a woman aged 25 to 39 with multiple sclerosis. Material: PBMCs. The CDR3 is CARIQGNTEAFF. The DNA of the CDR3 is TGTGCCAGAATTCAGGGGAACACTGAAGCTTTCTTT.